The clone carrying this T cell receptor beta chain was recorded at least ten times. No antigen is known for it. This entry is derived from a study of Graves' ophthalmopathy and Graves' hyperthyroidism. Study background: At initial diagnosis, peripheral blood was obtained, and this preceded any treatment. Study-wide findings and caveats: Sensitivity of approximately 88% and specificity of almost 83% were achieved when a 13-signature model separated ophthalmopathy from stable hyperthyroidism.

Certain patients, namely those with other autoimmune diseases, uncontrolled infections, pregnancy or lactation, were excluded. Diagnoses were established from clinical symptoms, serum thyroxine, TRAb, thyroid ultrasound and orbital computed tomography. Per the germline V gene, CDR1 is SGHDT and CDR2 is YYEEEE. The CDR3 loop spans 19 amino acids. V was shortened by 0 bases and J by 0 bases, with 19 bases between the two germline ends. Amplified TCR beta CDR3 regions were obtained using RNA transcripts as template. RT-PCR in the first round used HTBI primers; a second-round multiplex PCR followed. A single record per CDR3 protein comes from TCRdb applying MiXCR to the multiplex PCR reads. The table lists 40,000 to 45,000 distinct CDR3 sequences, approximately 52% of them singletons, with more than 15% in the top ten.

This TCR was recovered from an adult man with Graves' ophthalmopathy. The chain links TRBV5-6 to TRBJ2-1, with D perhaps matching TRBD2 (6 bases). The sample comprised peripheral blood. The CDR3: CASSLGASADTLSYNEQFF. In DNA form, the CDR3 reads TGTGCCAGCAGCTTGGGGGCTAGCGCTGATACTCTCTCCTACAATGAGCAGTTCTTC.